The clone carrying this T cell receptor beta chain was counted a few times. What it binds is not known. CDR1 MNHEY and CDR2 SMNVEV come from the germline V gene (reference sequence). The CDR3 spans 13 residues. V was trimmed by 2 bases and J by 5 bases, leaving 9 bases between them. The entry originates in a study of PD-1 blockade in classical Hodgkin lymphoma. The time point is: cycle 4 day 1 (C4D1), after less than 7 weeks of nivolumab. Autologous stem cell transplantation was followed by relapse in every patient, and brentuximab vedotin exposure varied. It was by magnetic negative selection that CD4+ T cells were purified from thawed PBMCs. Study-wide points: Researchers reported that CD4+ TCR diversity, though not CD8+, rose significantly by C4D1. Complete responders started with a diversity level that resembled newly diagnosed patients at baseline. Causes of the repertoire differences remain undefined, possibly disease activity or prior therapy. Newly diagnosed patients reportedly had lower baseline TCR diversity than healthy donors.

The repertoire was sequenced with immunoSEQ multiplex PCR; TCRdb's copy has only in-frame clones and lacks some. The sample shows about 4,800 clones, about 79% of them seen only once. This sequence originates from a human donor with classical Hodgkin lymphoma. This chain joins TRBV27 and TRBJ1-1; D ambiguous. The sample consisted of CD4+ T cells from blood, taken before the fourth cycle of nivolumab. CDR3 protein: CASSLTRETEAFF. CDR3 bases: TGTGCCAGCAGTTTAACGCGGGAGACTGAAGCTTTCTTT.